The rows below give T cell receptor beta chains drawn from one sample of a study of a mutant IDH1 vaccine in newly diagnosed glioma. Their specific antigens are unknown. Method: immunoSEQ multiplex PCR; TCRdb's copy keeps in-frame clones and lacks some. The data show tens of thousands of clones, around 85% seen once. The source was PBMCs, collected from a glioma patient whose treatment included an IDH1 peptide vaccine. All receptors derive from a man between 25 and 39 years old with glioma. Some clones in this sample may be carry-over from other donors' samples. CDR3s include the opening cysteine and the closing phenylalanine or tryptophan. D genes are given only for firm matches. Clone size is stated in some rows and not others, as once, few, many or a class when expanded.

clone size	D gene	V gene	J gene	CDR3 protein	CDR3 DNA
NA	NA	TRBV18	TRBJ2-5	CASSRDRQETQYF	TGTGCCAGCTCGCGGGACCGCCAAGAGACCCAGTACTTC
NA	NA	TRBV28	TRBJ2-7	CASNRRGGSEQYF	TGTGCCAGCAACCGGAGAGGTGGTTCCGAGCAGTACTTC
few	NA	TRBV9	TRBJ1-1	CASSLENTEAFF	TGTGCCAGCAGCCTAGAGAACACTGAAGCTTTCTTT
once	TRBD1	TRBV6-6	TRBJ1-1	CASSARQGMNTEAFF	TGTGCCAGCAGTGCAAGACAGGGAATGAACACTGAAGCTTTCTTT
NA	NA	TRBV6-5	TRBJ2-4	CASSFSIAGVGIQYF	TGTGCCAGCAGTTTCTCTATAGCTGGGGTCGGCATTCAGTACTTC
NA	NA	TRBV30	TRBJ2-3	CAWSDEGTSTDTQYF	TGTGCCTGGAGTGACGAGGGTACTAGCACAGATACGCAGTATTTT
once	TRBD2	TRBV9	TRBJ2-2	CASSVVPGLAGVSGELFF	TGTGCCAGCAGCGTAGTCCCGGGACTAGCGGGAGTTTCCGGGGAGCTGTTTTTT
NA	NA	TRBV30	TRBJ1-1	CAWSGDNTEAFF	TGTGCCTGGAGCGGAGACAACACTGAAGCTTTCTTT
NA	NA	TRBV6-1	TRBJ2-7	CASASTLSFYEQYF	TGTGCCAGCGCTTCGACTCTGAGCTTCTACGAGCAGTACTTC
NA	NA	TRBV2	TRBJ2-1	CASSKGGYNEQFF	TGTGCCAGCAGCAAAGGGGGGTACAATGAGCAGTTCTTC
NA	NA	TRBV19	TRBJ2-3	CASSFSTDTQYF	TGTGCCAGTAGTTTCAGCACAGATACGCAGTATTTT
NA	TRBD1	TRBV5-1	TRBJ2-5	CASSLGDRGKETQYF	TGCGCCAGCAGCTTGGGTGACAGGGGCAAAGAGACCCAGTACTTC
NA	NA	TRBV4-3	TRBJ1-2	CASSLNTGTENGYTF	TGCGCCAGCAGCCTAAATACAGGGACTGAAAATGGCTACACCTTC